Listed here is a single T cell receptor beta chain. The data originate from a study of technical replicates of blood from a few donors. The V segment lost 7 bases and the J segment 5 bases; nucleotides outside the gene matches: 13. Germline V gene data show CDR1 as SNHLY and CDR2 as FYNNEI. The CDR3 extends over 16 amino acids. Assay used: immunoSEQ multiplex PCR; TCRdb lists only in-frame clones, some missing. The repertoire holds tens of thousands of clones, with just over 95% as singletons. The clonotype comes from a human donor in good health. The chain links TRBV2 to TRBJ2-1; 8 bases line up with TRBD2. Specimen: T cells isolated from PBMCs. CDR3 sequence reads: CASIDVAGLQNNEQFF. The CDR3 DNA sequence: TGTGCCAGCATTGATGTAGCGGGACTCCAAAACAATGAGCAGTTCTTC.